This T cell receptor beta chain was retrieved from a study of PD-1 blockade in classical Hodgkin lymphoma. Germline V gene sequence: CDR1 SEHNR, CDR2 FQNEAQ (reference sequence). This CDR3 contains 14 residues. V gave up 2 bases and J gave up 3 bases, with 7 bases separating them. For this clone: What it recognizes is unknown.

Time point given: cycle 4 day 1 (C4D1), after 5 to 7 weeks of nivolumab. Relapses following autologous stem cell transplantation were seen in all patients, with brentuximab vedotin exposure varying. General study points: CD8+ TCR diversity did not rise significantly by C4D1, unlike CD4+.

Sequenced by immunoSEQ multiplex PCR; TCRdb stores in-frame clones only, minus some. There are 9,500 or so clones in the sample; 82% occur only once, and around 43% lies in the top ten. The chain joins TRBV7-9 to TRBJ2-2; D is perhaps TRBD2 (5 bases). Sequenced here: peripheral blood mononuclear cells (PBMCs), sampled before the fourth cycle of nivolumab. This TCR was sampled from a human donor with classical Hodgkin lymphoma. The DNA for the CDR3 is TGTGCCAGCAGCTTAAGAGCGGACACCGGGGAGCTGTTTTTT. Its protein is CASSLRADTGELFF.